The 21 T cell receptor beta chains in this list originate from one sample, sequenced in a study of tumour-infiltrating T cells in Burkitt lymphoma. Profiled with immunoSEQ multiplex PCR; TCRdb holds only in-frame clones, not every one. The sample shows some 15,000 clones, roughly 79% of them seen only once. The sample taken for sequencing was tumor tissue. Receptors were obtained from a human donor with diffuse large B-cell lymphoma.

This clone came up a few times. The V call is TRBV10-1, the J call TRBJ2-3; weak D call: TRBD1 (6 bases). Trimming shortened V by 10 bases and J by 6 bases, and 14 bases separated the two germline ends. Germline lookup yields CDR1 WNHNN and CDR2 SYGVQD (reference sequence). The CDR3 has 12 residues. The CDR3 spells CATQGPGDTQYF. The CDR3 nucleotides are TGCGCCACACAGGGACCGGGGGATACGCAGTATTTT.

This chain uses TRBV27 with TRBJ1-1; no definite D call. The CDR3 sequence is 16 residues long. Germline CDR1 MNHEY, CDR2 SMNVEV (reference sequence). The V gene lost 3 bases and the J gene lost 0 bases, with 14 bases spanning the gap. CDR3 sequence (DNA): TGTGCCAGCAGTTTGGCCCTCCCTGGCATGAACACTGAAGCTTTCTTT. Translated, it gives CASSLALPGMNTEAFF.

The V gene is TRBV19, the J gene TRBJ2-7; 7 bases match TRBD1. J lost 1 base, V lost 3 bases, and 6 bases had no gene match. The CDR3 has 15 residues. Germline lookup yields CDR1 LNHDA and CDR2 SQIVND (reference sequence). DNA for the CDR3: TGTGCCAGTAGTATGGTGCAGGGGGAATCCTACGAGCAGTACTTC. Residues: CASSMVQGESYEQYF.

The chain employs TRBV27 and TRBJ1-5; the match to TRBD1 covers 9 bases. Losses at the gene ends were 5 bases for V and 7 bases for J; bases not matched to a gene: 9. CDR1 and CDR2 (germline): MNHEY, SMNVEV (reference sequence). This CDR3 has 15 residues. CDR3 nucleotides: TGTGCCAGCAGTGCAAGGGGACAGGGCGGGCAGCCCCAGCATTTT. This gives the protein CASSARGQGGQPQHF.

V and J are TRBV2 and TRBJ1-4; TRBD1 matches 7 bases. The trim removed 5 bases at V and 2 bases at J, leaving 2 bases unmatched. CDR1 and CDR2 (germline): SNHLY, FYNNEI. The CDR3 runs to 14 residues. The CDR3 nucleotides are TGTGCCAGCAGTTCGGGACAGACTAATGAAAAACTGTTTTTT. Translated, it gives CASSSGQTNEKLFF.

The chain has TRBV27 and TRBJ2-1; TRBD2 matches 10 bases. Germline lookup yields CDR1 MNHEY and CDR2 SMNVEV (reference sequence). J gave up 8 bases and V 5 bases, and 6 bases lay outside the gene matches. The CDR3 has 14 residues. The CDR3, as DNA: TGTGCCAGCAGTCTCAGCGGGGGGGCACATGAGCAGTTCTTC. This sequence encodes CASSLSGGAHEQFF.

The gene calls are TRBV20-1 and TRBJ2-1; TRBD1 is a possible D gene (5 bases). CDR1 is DFQATT and CDR2 is SNEGSKA in the germline V gene (reference sequence). There are 11 residues in the CDR3. V lost 0 bases and J 10 bases, leaving 7 bases between the germline ends. CDR3 residues: CSARDRTEQFF. CDR3 bases: TGCAGTGCTAGAGATAGGACAGAGCAGTTCTTC.

The genes are TRBV19 and TRBJ1-1; a weak D match, TRBD1 (5 bases). CDR1 LNHDA and CDR2 SQIVND come from the germline V gene (reference sequence). Trimming removed 2 bases at V and 5 bases at J, with 15 bases between. This CDR3 contains 15 residues. CDR3 sequence: CASSISRGAHTEAFF. The CDR3 DNA follows: TGTGCCAGTAGTATATCTCGAGGGGCGCATACTGAAGCTTTCTTT.

This chain connects TRBV5-4 to TRBJ2-3; 9 bases fit TRBD2. This CDR3 region has 15 residues. The germline gives CDR1 SGHNT, CDR2 YYREEE (reference sequence). The V and J ends lost 3 bases and 2 bases, in that order; junction bases with no gene match: 4. CDR3 loop: CASSSIAGDTDTQYF. The CDR3 bases are TGTGCCAGCAGCTCCATAGCGGGAGACACAGATACGCAGTATTTT.

This chain links TRBV11-2 with TRBJ1-4, with a possible D match to TRBD1 (5 bases). CDR1 and CDR2 (germline): SGHAT, FQNNGV. Trimming left V 0 bases short and J 8 bases short, with 19 bases between. The CDR3 length is 17 residues. The CDR3 loop reads CASSLDVKGAEGEKLFF. DNA for the CDR3: TGTGCCAGCAGCTTAGATGTAAAAGGGGCAGAGGGAGAAAAACTGTTTTTT.

The rearrangement uses TRBV7-9 and TRBJ2-3, with 12 bases aligning to TRBD2. J was trimmed by 0 bases and V by 5 bases; bases with no gene match: 9. Germline CDR1 is SEHNR and CDR2 is FQNEAQ (reference sequence). This CDR3 has 18 residues. CDR3 loop: CASSPLTSGGISTDTQYF. CDR3 bases: TGTGCCAGCAGCCCGCTTACTAGCGGGGGGATCAGCACAGATACGCAGTATTTT.

The gene calls are TRBV9 and TRBJ1-2; 7 positions match TRBD1. This CDR3 is built from 17 residues. Germline CDR1 and CDR2: SGDLS and YYNGEE. V lost 4 bases, J lost 5 bases, and 17 bases stayed unmatched. This CDR3 reads CASSHPLVGTGEYGYTF. The CDR3, as DNA: TGTGCCAGCAGCCATCCTTTAGTGGGCACAGGGGAATATGGCTACACCTTC. Variable domain in full (rest from reference TRBV9 and TRBJ1-2): DSGVTQTPKHLITATGQRVTLRCSPRSGDLSVYWYQQSLDQGLQFLIQYYNGEERAKGNILERFSAQQFPDLHSELNLSSLELGDSALYFCASSHPLVGTGEYGYTFGSGTRLTVV.

The gene calls are TRBV7-6 and TRBJ2-3; possibly TRBD1 for D (5 bases). Germline values: CDR1 SGHVS, CDR2 FNYEAQ. The CDR3 contains 14 residues. V lost 0 bases and J 6 bases, leaving 10 bases between the germline ends. CDR3 bases: TGTGCCAGCAGCTTAGCGCCTGGGGCCGATACGCAGTATTTT. It codes for CASSLAPGADTQYF.

This rearrangement joins TRBV6-5 to TRBJ1-5, with D perhaps TRBD1 (5 bases). The CDR3 contains 13 residues. In germline, CDR1 is MNHEY, CDR2 SVGAGI. The V end lost 4 bases, the J end lost 3 bases, and 7 bases lay between the germline ends. The DNA of the CDR3 is TGTGCCAGCAGTTGGGGGAACAATCAGCCCCAGCATTTT. Translation gives CASSWGNNQPQHF.

The V gene is TRBV4-1, the J gene TRBJ1-1; 10 nucleotides agree with TRBD1. V was clipped by 5 bases and J by 5 bases; unmatched bases: 11. Germline CDR1 and CDR2: MGHRA and YSYEKL. The CDR3 length is 16 residues. The chain's CDR3 is CASSSLPGQGRTEAFF. CDR3 nucleotide sequence: TGCGCCAGCAGCTCTTTACCGGGACAGGGGAGGACTGAAGCTTTCTTT.

This clone was recorded a few times. The J gene is TRBJ2-7, the V gene TRBV5-5; D is perhaps TRBD1 or TRBD2 (5 bases each). In germline, CDR1 is SGHKS, CDR2 YYEKEE (reference sequence). The ends were cut back, 3 bases at V and 0 bases at J, with 10 bases in the middle. The CDR3 runs 14 residues. CDR3 coding DNA: TGTGCCAGCAGCTCGGGACGACACTCCTACGAGCAGTACTTC. Its translation: CASSSGRHSYEQYF.

The J gene is TRBJ2-1, the V gene TRBV21-1; the table's D call TRBD2 went unverified against the DNA. TRBV21-1 is a listed pseudogene. This CDR3 comprises 13 residues. The CDR3 bases are TGTGCCAGCAGCCGACTAGGGGCTGCGCGGAGGTTCTTC. It specifies CASSRLGAARRFF.

This rearrangement joins TRBV4-3 to TRBJ2-1; 7 bases align to TRBD2. Trimming removed 1 base from V and 12 bases from J; junction bases left unmatched: 9. Germline values: CDR1 LGHNA, CDR2 YSLEER. The CDR3 sequence is 14 residues long. This CDR3 reads CASSQGLAETWQFF. CDR3 nucleotide sequence: TGCGCCAGCAGCCAAGGACTAGCCGAAACCTGGCAGTTCTTC.

The rearrangement links TRBV7-9 to TRBJ1-1; D possibly corresponds to TRBD1 (6 bases). V was clipped by 2 bases and J by 5 bases, with 18 bases between them. CDR1 is SEHNR and CDR2 is FQNEAQ in the germline V gene (reference sequence). This CDR3 spans 16 amino acids. CDR3 loop: CASSLTPQGRGTEAFF. The CDR3 region has the DNA TGTGCCAGCAGCTTAACTCCTCAGGGGCGGGGGACTGAAGCTTTCTTT.

This chain links TRBV5-4 with TRBJ1-1; maybe TRBD1 (6 bases). Trimming left V 1 base short and J 10 bases short, with 14 bases between. Germline V lookup: CDR1 SGHNT, CDR2 YYREEE (reference sequence). The CDR3 loop spans 13 amino acids. The CDR3 DNA reads as TGTGCCAGCAGCTTGTGGGGGGCAGTTACAGCTTTCTTT. It encodes CASSLWGAVTAFF. The complete variable domain, with remaining parts taken from reference TRBV5-4 and TRBJ1-1, reads ETGVTQSPTHLIKTRGQQVTLRCSSQSGHNTVSWYQQALGQGPQFIFQYYREEENGRGNFPPRFSGLQFPNYSSELNVNALELDDSALYLCASSLWGAVTAFFGQGTRLTVV.

This chain joins TRBV10-3 and TRBJ1-1; D uncertain. Germline loops: CDR1 ENHRY, CDR2 SYGVKD. V dropped 6 bases and J dropped 10 bases, with 18 bases sitting between them. The CDR3 is 13 amino acids. This CDR3 is CAIRAPEGAGAFF. The CDR3 bases are TGTGCCATCAGGGCCCCAGAGGGTGCGGGAGCTTTCTTT.